This T cell receptor beta chain is from a study of cytomegalovirus exposure and HLA in healthy donors. This CDR3 contains 14 residues. Germline CDR1 and CDR2: SGHRS and YFSETQ. 13 Jbeta primers and 60 Vbeta primers were used for the PCR. Profiling relied on immunoSEQ multiplex PCR, and the TCRdb table lists in-frame clones only, not all of them. The sample yields approximately 160,000 clones, around 65% seen once. The TCR was taken from a middle-aged woman in good health and CMV-seropositive. The chain uses TRBV5-1 and TRBJ2-5, with 8 bases that match TRBD1. The J call may be incorrect, as the DNA end agrees better with TRBJ2-7. Sequenced sample: PBMCs. As DNA, the CDR3 is TGCGCCAGCAGCTCGGTGACAGGGGATTACGAGCAGTACTTC. It encodes CASSSVTGDYEQYF.